The 23 T cell receptor beta chains reported below all come from one sample, sequenced in a study of cytomegalovirus exposure and HLA in healthy donors. Sequencing was performed with immunoSEQ multiplex PCR; in TCRdb, only in-frame clones are kept and a portion is missing. The sample has 90,000 to 150,000 clones, roughly 88% seen once; the top ten hold about 6%. Sequences were obtained from PBMCs. These receptors came from a woman in her late teens or twenties in good health and CMV-seropositive.

This chain connects TRBV10-3 to TRBJ2-3, with 7 bases that match TRBD2. The ends lost 8 bases at V and 2 bases at J; junction bases unmatched: 7. Per the germline V gene, CDR1 is ENHRY and CDR2 is SYGVKD. The CDR3 contains 14 residues. The CDR3 nucleotides are TGTGCCATCGCCCAGCGGGGAGACACAGATACGCAGTATTTT. Protein product: CAIAQRGDTDTQYF.

The chain joins TRBV14 to TRBJ2-1, with D possibly matching TRBD2 (6 bases). CDR1 and CDR2 from the germline V gene are SGHDN and FVKESK. The CDR3 has 17 amino acids. V lost 1 base and J lost 6, with 19 bases in between. In DNA form, the CDR3 reads TGTGCCAGCAGCCAAGGAGGTGCAGGGAGGATTTCCAATGAGCAGTTCTTC. Encoded protein: CASSQGGAGRISNEQFF.

As regards this clone: One end of the junction fails to match germline, which may point to a read error. The V call is TRBV2, the J call TRBJ2-1, with D perhaps matching TRBD1 (5 bases). The CDR3 has 14 residues. Germline V lookup: CDR1 SNHLY, CDR2 FYNNEI. The CDR3 bases are TGTGCCAGCAGTGAAGACAGGTCCTCTCCCTCGTCGCTCTTC. This gives the protein CASSEDRSSPSSLF. The complete variable domain, with remaining parts taken from reference TRBV2 and TRBJ2-1, reads EPEVTQTPSHQVTQMGQEVILRCVPISNHLYFYWYRQILGQKVEFLVSFYNNEISEKSEIFDDQFSVERPDGSNFTLKIRSTKLEDSAMYFCASSEDRSSPSSLFGPGTRLTVL.

The V call is TRBV30, the J call TRBJ2-1; 10 positions match TRBD2. This CDR3 contains 18 residues. Germline CDR1 is GTSNPN and CDR2 is SVGIG (reference sequence). V gave up 0 bases and J gave up 6 bases; unmatched junction bases: 14. CDR3 coding DNA: TGTGCCTGGAGTGTAAGGGGACTAGCGCCAAGAAAAGCCAATGAGCAGTTCTTC. Translation: CAWSVRGLAPRKANEQFF.

The chain has TRBV7-2 and TRBJ2-1; D is unclear. CDR1 and CDR2 from the germline V gene are SGHTA and FQGNSA. The CDR3 contains 14 residues. Trimming took off 3 bases at V and 8 bases at J, with 14 bases between the two ends. The CDR3 DNA is TGTGCCAGCAGCTTTTATTCCCGACGGGATGAGCAGTTCTTC. This translates into CASSFYSRRDEQFF.

The V gene is TRBV11-2, the J gene TRBJ1-4, with D perhaps TRBD1 (6 bases). This CDR3 spans 15 amino acids. V shed 4 bases and J shed 9 bases, with 18 bases lying between them. Germline CDR1 and CDR2: SGHAT and FQNNGV. The CDR3 reads CASSSPQGREKKLFF. The CDR3 coding sequence is TGTGCCAGCAGCTCGCCACAGGGAAGGGAAAAAAAACTGTTTTTT.

V gene TRBV7-2 combines with J gene TRBJ1-2, with 7 bases identical to TRBD1. Looked up from germline, CDR1 is SGHTA and CDR2 is FQGNSA. The CDR3 has 15 residues. The V and J ends lost 5 bases and 8 bases, in that order; junction bases with no gene match: 14. The CDR3 region has the DNA TGTGCCAGCAGCGCACGGGACAGAATCGGTTACGGCTACACCTTC. It is translated as CASSARDRIGYGYTF.

V is TRBV18 and J is TRBJ1-1; tentative D call: TRBD1 (6 bases). The CDR3 loop spans 14 amino acids. From germline, CDR1 is KGHSH and CDR2 LQKENI. The ends were cut back, 3 bases at V and 4 bases at J, with 12 bases in the middle. The CDR3 here is CASSPAGGFTEAFF. The CDR3 DNA follows: TGTGCCAGCTCACCTGCGGGGGGCTTCACTGAAGCTTTCTTT.

To note about this clone: This CDR3 is also generated by other DNA sequences in the sample. The chain has TRBV7-8 and TRBJ2-2; weak D call: TRBD2 (5 bases). The CDR3 is 13 amino acids. Trimming left V 4 bases short and J 4 bases short, with 7 bases between. Per germline, CDR1 SGHVS and CDR2 FQNEAQ. The CDR3 DNA follows: TGTGCCAGCAGCTCCGGGGTCACCGGGGAGCTGTTTTTT. It translates to CASSSGVTGELFF. The full variable domain, rest sourced from reference TRBV7-8 and TRBJ2-2, is GAGVSQSPRYKVAKRGQDVALRCDPISGHVSLFWYQQALGQGPEFLTYFQNEAQLDKSGLPSDRFFAERPEGSVSTLKIQRTQQEDSAVYLCASSSGVTGELFFGEGSRLTVL.

The chain is built from TRBV5-4 and TRBJ1-2; perhaps TRBD1 as D (5 bases). Germline-derived CDR1 and CDR2 are SGHNT and YYREEE (reference sequence). V lost 3 bases and J lost 4, with 22 bases in between. CDR3 length: 17 residues. The CDR3: CASSWAVLGEERYGYTF. In nucleotides, the CDR3 is TGTGCCAGCAGCTGGGCGGTGTTGGGGGAGGAACGCTATGGCTACACCTTC.

For the CDR3, the DNA is TGTGCCAGCTCAGGAGTAGCAAGGGAGGACGAGCAGTACTTC. This sequence encodes CASSGVAREDEQYF. The genes are TRBV18 and TRBJ2-7; D perhaps matches TRBD2 (6 bases). CDR3 length: 14 amino acids. V lost 5 bases to trimming and J lost 5 bases, with 16 bases between them. Germline V gene sequence: CDR1 KGHSH, CDR2 LQKENI.

The genes are TRBV7-9 and TRBJ1-2, with 7 positions matching TRBD1. Per germline, CDR1 SEHNR and CDR2 FQNEAQ (reference sequence). The CDR3 extends over 13 amino acids. Losses at the gene ends were 7 bases for V and 2 bases for J; bases not matched to a gene: 4. DNA of the CDR3: TGTGCCAGCATGACAGGGACGAACTATGGCTACACCTTC. This translates into CASMTGTNYGYTF.

The chain recombines TRBV28 with TRBJ2-7; a weak D match, TRBD1 (5 bases). CDR1 and CDR2 from the germline V gene are MDHEN and SYDVKM. Trimming stripped 6 bases from V and 0 bases from J, with 9 bases between. CDR3 length equals 13 residues. CDR3 residues: CASSRADSYEQYF. The CDR3 DNA reads as TGTGCCAGCAGCAGGGCAGACTCCTACGAGCAGTACTTC.

The V gene is TRBV28, the J gene TRBJ2-3, with TRBD1 identical over 9 bases. The CDR3 length is 17 residues. Germline lookup yields CDR1 MDHEN and CDR2 SYDVKM. Unmatched junction bases numbered 14, after V lost 6 bases and J lost 4 bases. The CDR3, as DNA: TGTGCCAGCAGCCTACTCCGACCGGGACAGGGAGCAGATACGCAGTATTTT. It yields the protein CASSLLRPGQGADTQYF.

J is TRBJ1-6 and V is TRBV19, with D possibly being TRBD1 (5 bases). The CDR3 has 18 residues. V was trimmed by 2 bases and J by 6 bases, leaving 20 bases between them. Germline CDR1 is LNHDA and CDR2 is SQIVND (reference sequence). The DNA for the CDR3 is TGTGCCAGTAGTATACATTTGCAGGGCGGCCTCCGTAATTCACCCCTCCACTTT. It codes for CASSIHLQGGLRNSPLHF.

The rearrangement uses TRBV5-4 and TRBJ2-7; 8 positions match TRBD2. Germline V CDR1 and CDR2: SGHNT, YYREEE (reference sequence). J was trimmed by 1 base and V by 0 bases; bases with no gene match: 6. This CDR3 contains 16 residues. CDR3 sequence (DNA): TGTGCCAGCAGCTTGGGTGGGCTAGCGGGTTCCTACGAGCAGTACTTC. This translates into CASSLGGLAGSYEQYF.

V is TRBV18 and J is TRBJ2-7, with D possibly being TRBD1 (6 bases). V was pared by 3 bases and J by 4 bases, with 10 bases between. Germline V gene data show CDR1 as KGHSH and CDR2 as LQKENI. CDR3 length: 13 residues. The CDR3 bases are TGTGCCAGCTCACCGGGACACAATTACGAGCAGTACTTC. Encoded protein: CASSPGHNYEQYF.

The V call is TRBV6-1, the J call TRBJ1-2; D is unclear. Germline CDR1 is MNHNS and CDR2 is SASEGT. The CDR3 contains 13 residues. V was cut by 6 bases and J by 4 bases, with 12 bases left in between. The CDR3 loop reads CASRGGPLYGYTF. Written as DNA, the CDR3 is TGTGCCAGCAGGGGAGGACCGCTCTATGGCTACACCTTC.

V gene TRBV4-2 combines with J gene TRBJ2-3; D might be TRBD1 (6 bases). The CDR3 spans 15 residues. Per the germline V gene, CDR1 is LGHNA and CDR2 is YNFKEQ. Trimming shortened V by 0 bases and J by 1 base, and 8 bases separated the two germline ends. The CDR3 region is CASSQDRTGTDTQYF. CDR3 DNA sequence: TGTGCCAGCAGCCAAGATCGGACAGGCACAGATACGCAGTATTTT.

The J gene is TRBJ1-2, the V gene TRBV7-2, with 7 bases that match TRBD1. J lost 4 bases, V lost 2 bases, and 10 bases had no gene match. The CDR3 has 16 amino acids. The germline gives CDR1 SGHTA, CDR2 FQGNSA. The CDR3 coding sequence is TGTGCCAGCAGCTTAAATGGTATGGGACAGATCTATGGCTACACCTTC. This encodes CASSLNGMGQIYGYTF.

The table lists this clone with a count of one. This chain joins TRBV27 and TRBJ2-5, with a tentative D call TRBD2 (5 bases). Trimming stripped 2 bases from V and 7 bases from J, with 17 bases between. The CDR3 runs to 15 residues. The germline gives CDR1 MNHEY, CDR2 SMNVEV (reference sequence). The CDR3 DNA reads TGTGCCAGCAGTTTAATGAGGGAAGGCTTGGGGACCCAGTACTTC. Protein: CASSLMREGLGTQYF.

This chain links TRBV6-5 with TRBJ1-2; TRBD1 aligns across 7 bases. The CDR3 loop spans 14 amino acids. Germline CDR1 reads MNHEY; CDR2 reads SVGAGI. Germline trimming cut 0 bases from V and 7 bases from J; bases unmatched to any gene: 5. The CDR3 DNA reads as TGTGCCAGCAGTTACTCTATCACAGGGGCTGGCTACACCTTC. This translates into CASSYSITGAGYTF.

V gene TRBV5-4 combines with J gene TRBJ1-1; 12 bases agree with TRBD1. The CDR3 covers 15 residues. Germline V gives CDR1 SGHNT, CDR2 YYREEE (reference sequence). The V segment lost 7 bases and the J segment 4 bases; nucleotides outside the gene matches: 8. The CDR3 is CASPSPGQGATEAFF. CDR3 bases: TGTGCCAGCCCCTCACCGGGACAGGGGGCCACTGAAGCTTTCTTT.